The clone carrying this T cell receptor beta chain showed up many times. Its antigen is unidentified. The data belong to a study of neurological immune-mediated disorders. Broader study findings: The most TCR clonal expansion was seen in HTLV-1-associated myelopathy, whereas the least was seen in multiple sclerosis, below the level in healthy controls. Because no CDR3 amino acid sequences were shared across subjects by expanded clones, private repertoires were suggested in all groups.

CDR1 is DFQATT, CDR2 SNEGSKA, per germline (reference sequence). V dropped 3 bases and J dropped 12 bases, with 21 bases sitting between them. CDR3 length equals 13 residues. 2 million unsorted PBMCs were stored in RNAlater at -80 °C before RNA extraction. The authors produced cDNA by 5'RACE using 10-nucleotide random UMIs. TCRdb redid the calling of the 5' RACE reads with MiXCR, one entry per CDR3 protein. The sample records 49,000 or so distinct CDR3 sequences, 16% being singletons. What was sequenced was PBMCs. The chain carries TRBV20-1 and TRBJ2-7; D gene ambiguous. The TCR was taken from a man in his sixties in good health. Here the CDR3 DNA reads TGCAGTGCTAGCCCGAGGCGTGCTGGGGAACGGTACTTC. It yields the protein CSASPRRAGERYF.